This is a list of T cell receptor beta chains from one sample in a study of OX40 agonist ivuxolimab in advanced cancers. Here immunoSEQ multiplex PCR was the method, and the copy in TCRdb shows in-frame clones only, minus some. Of 80,000 or so clones listed, around 83% are singletons. This specimen was CD4+ or CD8+ T cells sorted from blood, taken in a trial of the OX40 agonist ivuxolimab. These receptors originate from an adult with an advanced solid tumor such as melanoma, head and neck, liver or kidney cancer. Each CDR3 is given without its conserved first and last residue. Each record gives: CDR3 protein, J gene, V gene.

CDR3: ASSFSMGLVSGANVLT
J: TRBJ2-6
V: TRBV5-1

CDR3: ASSLASQGADTQY
J: TRBJ2-3
V: TRBV7-9

CDR3: ASSSVSGGDYGYT
J: TRBJ1-2
V: TRBV28

CDR3: ATSRGSADRGKTQY
J: TRBJ2-5
V: TRBV15

CDR3: ASSVGLSGADTQY
J: TRBJ2-3
V: TRBV19

CDR3: ASRAGAVANQPQH
J: TRBJ1-5
V: TRBV2

CDR3: AWSKGTYNEQF
J: TRBJ2-1
V: TRBV30

CDR3: AISRGREETQY
J: TRBJ2-5
V: TRBV10-3

CDR3: ASSKTSGSYNEQF
J: TRBJ2-1
V: TRBV19

CDR3: ASSLNSGGAETQY
J: TRBJ2-5
V: TRBV6-6

CDR3: ATNDLAGGFNEQF
J: TRBJ2-1
V: TRBV10-3

CDR3: ASSISIRGNTGELF
J: TRBJ2-2
V: TRBV19

CDR3: ASSLSTSGRAKETQY
J: TRBJ2-5
V: TRBV7-2

CDR3: ASSFPLMAGGASTDTQY
J: TRBJ2-3
V: TRBV28

CDR3: AIRDPGGNTEAF
J: TRBJ1-1
V: TRBV10-3

CDR3: ASSQVGRAGTTEAF
J: TRBJ1-1
V: TRBV4-1

CDR3: ASSAETGAYGYT
J: TRBJ1-2
V: TRBV2

CDR3: ASSQYKLVQLTETQY
J: TRBJ2-5
V: TRBV14

CDR3: ASSALAGLSYNEQF
J: TRBJ2-1
V: TRBV7-3

CDR3: ASSQGARSETQY
J: TRBJ2-5
V: TRBV14

CDR3: ASSDMRETQY
J: TRBJ2-5
V: TRBV2

CDR3: ASRRPPGEKLF
J: TRBJ1-4
V: TRBV28

CDR3: ASSPSGRELF
J: TRBJ2-2
V: TRBV4-2

CDR3: ASSFYSRDGYT
J: TRBJ1-2
V: TRBV7-2

CDR3: ASSLRSVNYGYT
J: TRBJ1-2
V: TRBV5-6

CDR3: SARGRAA
J: TRBJ2-3
V: TRBV20-1

CDR3: ASGLGGLYQETQY
J: TRBJ2-5
V: TRBV12-5

CDR3: ASSLGQNYGYT
J: TRBJ1-2
V: TRBV7-3

CDR3: ASIQGYEQY
J: TRBJ2-7
V: TRBV28

CDR3: ASSLNRGGKLF
J: TRBJ1-4
V: TRBV5-1

CDR3: ASSHGDRGQYEQY
J: TRBJ2-7
V: TRBV18

CDR3: ASSLAGGSYEQY
J: TRBJ2-7
V: TRBV7-6

CDR3: ASSLAGQGQETQY
J: TRBJ2-5
V: TRBV7-2

CDR3: ARSFARGRETQY
J: TRBJ2-5
V: TRBV5-3

CDR3: ASSPDWGGDEQY
J: TRBJ2-7
V: TRBV11-2

CDR3: ASSYRTGSNQPQH
J: TRBJ1-5
V: TRBV11-2

CDR3: ASSSSVLAGGKYNEQF
J: TRBJ2-1
V: TRBV7-9

CDR3: SVEVAGWREQF
J: TRBJ2-1
V: TRBV29-1

CDR3: ASSFRTSTNTEAF
J: TRBJ1-1
V: TRBV5-6

CDR3: ASSSKRESTDTQY
J: TRBJ2-3
V: TRBV28